This T cell receptor (beta chain) appears in the sequencing data of a study of CD4+ T cells in melanoma. The study, taken as a whole, reports: In melanoma, neoantigen-specific CD4+ T cells reportedly differed in differentiation state.

The protocol was immunoSEQ multiplex PCR, while the TCRdb copy is restricted to in-frame clones and leaves out a portion. The sample yields over 14,000 clones, approximately 63% seen once. As to this clone: Antigen: not known.

Sequenced sample: cells from a culture (not recorded whether cultured in vitro). The sequence was collected from a human donor with melanoma.

This chain's CDR3 is CASSEWVSGGAYQETQYF. DNA for the CDR3: TGTGCCAGCAGTGAATGGGTTAGCGGGGGGGCATACCAAGAGACCCAGTACTTC. The V and J genes are TRBV2 and TRBJ2-5; 11 nucleotides match TRBD2. CDR3 size: 18 residues. Trimming at V came to 2 bases and at J to 0 bases, leaving 8 bases not matched to a gene. The germline gives CDR1 SNHLY, CDR2 FYNNEI. The whole variable domain, remainder taken from reference TRBV2 and TRBJ2-5, is EPEVTQTPSHQVTQMGQEVILRCVPISNHLYFYWYRQILGQKVEFLVSFYNNEISEKSEIFDDQFSVERPDGSNFTLKIRSTKLEDSAMYFCASSEWVSGGAYQETQYFGPGTRLLVL.